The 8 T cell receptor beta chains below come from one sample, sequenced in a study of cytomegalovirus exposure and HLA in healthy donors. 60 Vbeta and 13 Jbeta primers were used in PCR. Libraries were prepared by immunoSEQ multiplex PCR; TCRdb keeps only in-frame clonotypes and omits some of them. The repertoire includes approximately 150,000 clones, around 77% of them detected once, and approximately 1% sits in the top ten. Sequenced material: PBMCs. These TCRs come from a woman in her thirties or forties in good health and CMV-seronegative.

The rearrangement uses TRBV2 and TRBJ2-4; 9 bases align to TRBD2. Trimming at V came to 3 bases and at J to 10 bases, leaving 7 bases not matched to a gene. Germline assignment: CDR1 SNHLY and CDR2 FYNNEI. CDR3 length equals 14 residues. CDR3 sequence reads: CASSEQGSGSIQYF. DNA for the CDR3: TGTGCCAGCAGTGAGCAGGGTAGCGGGAGTATTCAGTACTTC.

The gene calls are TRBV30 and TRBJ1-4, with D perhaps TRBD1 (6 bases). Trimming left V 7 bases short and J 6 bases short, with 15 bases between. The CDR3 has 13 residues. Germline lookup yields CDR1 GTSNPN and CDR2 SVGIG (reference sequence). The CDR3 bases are TGTGCCTTGAACAGCGGGGGGCATGAAAAACTGTTTTTT. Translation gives CALNSGGHEKLFF.

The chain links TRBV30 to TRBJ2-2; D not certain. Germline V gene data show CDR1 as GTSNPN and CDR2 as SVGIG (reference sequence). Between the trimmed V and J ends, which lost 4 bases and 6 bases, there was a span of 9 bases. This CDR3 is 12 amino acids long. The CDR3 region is CAWNPGAGELFF. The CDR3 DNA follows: TGTGCCTGGAACCCCGGAGCCGGGGAGCTGTTTTTT.

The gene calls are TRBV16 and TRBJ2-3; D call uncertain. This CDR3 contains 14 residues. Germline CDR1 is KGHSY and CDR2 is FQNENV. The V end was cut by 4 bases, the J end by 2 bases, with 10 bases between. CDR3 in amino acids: CASSLREATDTQYF. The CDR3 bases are TGTGCCAGCAGCCTCCGCGAGGCCACAGATACGCAGTATTTT.

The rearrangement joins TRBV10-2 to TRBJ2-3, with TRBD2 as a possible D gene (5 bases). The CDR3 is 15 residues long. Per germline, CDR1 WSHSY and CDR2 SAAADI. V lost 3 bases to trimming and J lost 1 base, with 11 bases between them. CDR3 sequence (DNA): TGCGCCAGCAGTGAAGGTGTAGCGCGCACAGATACGCAGTATTTT. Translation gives CASSEGVARTDTQYF.

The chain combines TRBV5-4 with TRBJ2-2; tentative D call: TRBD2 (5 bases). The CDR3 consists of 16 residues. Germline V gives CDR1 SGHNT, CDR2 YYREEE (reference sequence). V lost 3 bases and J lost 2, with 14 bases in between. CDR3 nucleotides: TGTGCCAGCAGCTCCCAGGCGGGTTCTAACACCGGGGAGCTGTTTTTT. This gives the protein CASSSQAGSNTGELFF.

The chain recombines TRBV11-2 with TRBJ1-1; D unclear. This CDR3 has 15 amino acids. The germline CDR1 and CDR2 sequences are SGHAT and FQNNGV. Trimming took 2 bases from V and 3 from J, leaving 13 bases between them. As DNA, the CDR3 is TGTGCCAGCAGCTTATTTACGCGCGAGGACACTGAAGCTTTCTTT. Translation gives CASSLFTREDTEAFF. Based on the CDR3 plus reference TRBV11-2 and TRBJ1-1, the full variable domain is EAGVAQSPRYKIIEKRQSVAFWCNPISGHATLYWYQQILGQGPKLLIQFQNNGVVDDSQLPKDRFSAERLKGVDSTLKIQPAKLEDSAVYLCASSLFTREDTEAFFGQGTRLTVV.

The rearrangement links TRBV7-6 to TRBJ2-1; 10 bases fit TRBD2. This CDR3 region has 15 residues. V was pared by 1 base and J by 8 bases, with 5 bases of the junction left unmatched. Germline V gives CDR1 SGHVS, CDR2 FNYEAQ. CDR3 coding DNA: TGTGCCAGCAGCTTAGGTCGAGCGGGAGGGGATGAGCAGTTCTTC. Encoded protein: CASSLGRAGGDEQFF.